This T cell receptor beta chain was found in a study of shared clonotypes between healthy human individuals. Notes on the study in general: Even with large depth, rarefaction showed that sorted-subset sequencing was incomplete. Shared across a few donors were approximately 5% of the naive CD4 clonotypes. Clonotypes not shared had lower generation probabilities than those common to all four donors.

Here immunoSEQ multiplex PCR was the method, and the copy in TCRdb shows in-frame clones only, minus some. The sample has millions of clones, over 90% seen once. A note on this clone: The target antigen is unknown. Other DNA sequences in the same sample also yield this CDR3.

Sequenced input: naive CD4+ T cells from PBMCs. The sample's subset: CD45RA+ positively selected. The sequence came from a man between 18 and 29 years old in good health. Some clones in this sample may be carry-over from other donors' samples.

The CDR3 spells CASSQGGGRTYNEQFF. Here the CDR3 DNA reads TGCGCCAGCAGCCAAGGGGGCGGGAGGACCTACAATGAGCAGTTCTTC. The chain joins TRBV4-1 to TRBJ2-1, with TRBD2 identical over 8 bases. V was clipped by 1 base and J by 2 bases; unmatched bases: 4. There are 16 residues in the CDR3. Per germline, CDR1 MGHRA and CDR2 YSYEKL.